These 21 T cell receptor beta chains share one sample of origin, sequenced in a study of control samples from healthy donors and cancer patients. TCRdb's table, derived via immunoSEQ multiplex PCR, lists solely in-frame clones and lacks some. The sample carries around 70,000 clones, 83% recorded once. Sequencing input: blood. The receptors stem from a man aged 55 to 69 in good health.

This clone was observed a handful of times. This chain joins TRBV19 and TRBJ2-7, with D possibly being TRBD2 (5 bases). Trimming cost V 5 bases and J 6 bases, with 20 bases left between them. Germline-derived CDR1 and CDR2 are LNHDA and SQIVND (reference sequence). This CDR3 contains 15 residues. The CDR3 reads CASSQRTSPGFEQYF. The CDR3 DNA is TGTGCCAGTAGTCAAAGGACCTCTCCGGGGTTCGAGCAGTACTTC.

This clone was recorded a few times. The rearrangement joins TRBV14 to TRBJ1-2, with D unresolved. Trimming left V 0 bases short and J 1 base short, with 6 bases between. Germline lookup yields CDR1 SGHDN and CDR2 FVKESK. This CDR3 contains 14 residues. CDR3 DNA: TGTGCCAGCAGCCAAGAGGGGTATAACTATGGCTACACCTTC. It encodes CASSQEGYNYGYTF.

V is TRBV7-3 and J is TRBJ2-2; the match to TRBD2 covers 14 bases. This CDR3 has 15 residues. With V trimmed by 5 bases and J by 6 bases, 2 bases remained unmatched. CDR1 and CDR2 (germline): SGHTA, FQGTGA. CDR3 region: CASSPGLAGAGELFF. Here the CDR3 DNA reads TGTGCCAGCAGCCCGGGACTAGCGGGAGCCGGGGAGCTGTTTTTT.

The rearrangement links TRBV27 to TRBJ2-5; 7 nucleotides line up with TRBD1. With 5 bases clipped from V and 4 bases from J, the junction kept 4 bases outside the gene matches. Germline CDR1 reads MNHEY; CDR2 reads SMNVEV (reference sequence). This CDR3 has 13 residues. In DNA form, the CDR3 reads TGTGCCAGCAGTCCCAGGGGGAGAGAGACCCAGTACTTC. This codes for CASSPRGRETQYF.

DNA for the CDR3: TGCGCCAGCAGCCTGAACTTAGCGGGAGGGATAGATACGCAGTATTTT. Translated, it gives CASSLNLAGGIDTQYF. This chain links TRBV5-1 with TRBJ2-3; 11 positions match TRBD2. CDR3 size: 16 residues. The V segment lost 4 bases and the J segment 5 bases; nucleotides outside the gene matches: 9. From germline, CDR1 is SGHRS and CDR2 YFSETQ.

The rearrangement joins TRBV10-3 to TRBJ2-5, with D possibly being TRBD1 (6 bases). Germline V gene sequence: CDR1 ENHRY, CDR2 SYGVKD. Trimming pared 6 bases from V and 3 bases from J, leaving 8 bases between. The CDR3 has 12 amino acids. The CDR3 DNA is TGTGCCATCAGGGGGGCCGAAGAGACCCAGTACTTC. Translated, it gives CAIRGAEETQYF.

This clone has more than one count but fewer than ten. This CDR3 reads CASTSAGNEQFF. CDR3 DNA: TGTGCCAGCACCTCTGCGGGGAATGAGCAGTTCTTC. V and J are TRBV27 and TRBJ2-1; a possible D gene is TRBD2 (6 bases). The CDR3 consists of 12 residues. The V gene lost 7 bases and the J gene lost 7 bases, with 11 bases spanning the gap. CDR1 MNHEY and CDR2 SMNVEV come from the germline V gene (reference sequence).

In its sample, this clone was seen many times. The gene calls are TRBV6-5 and TRBJ1-1; a possible D gene is TRBD1 (5 bases). V shed 1 base and J shed 4 bases, with 10 bases lying between them. The CDR3 length is 14 residues. From germline, CDR1 is MNHEY and CDR2 SVGAGI. CDR3 loop: CASSYLGGPTEAFF. As DNA, the CDR3 is TGTGCCAGCAGTTACTTGGGGGGACCCACTGAAGCTTTCTTT.

The J gene is TRBJ2-1, the V gene TRBV9; 13 bases line up with TRBD2. The junction had 12 bases not matched to a gene; V was cut back by 5 bases and J by 7 bases. The CDR3 runs 17 residues. Germline values: CDR1 SGDLS, CDR2 YYNGEE. The CDR3 loop is CASSRTSGLAGYNEQFF. In DNA, the CDR3 is TGTGCCAGCAGTCGTACCTCGGGACTAGCGGGATATAATGAGCAGTTCTTC.

The V gene is TRBV29-1, the J gene TRBJ2-1; tentatively, D is TRBD1 or TRBD2 (5 bases each). V was shortened by 7 bases and J by 4 bases, with 20 bases between the two germline ends. The CDR3 sequence is 15 residues long. Germline-derived CDR1 and CDR2 are SQVTM and ANQGSEA. The CDR3 loop reads CSAGASGTPYNEQFF. The CDR3 DNA reads TGCAGCGCCGGAGCATCCGGGACGCCATACAATGAGCAGTTCTTC.

V and J are TRBV15 and TRBJ2-5, with D perhaps matching TRBD2 (5 bases). V gave up 1 base and J gave up 1 base, with 16 bases separating them. Germline loops: CDR1 LNHNV, CDR2 YYDKDF (reference sequence). The CDR3 has 17 amino acids. The chain's CDR3 is CATSRGPTGGPQETQYF. CDR3 in DNA: TGTGCCACCAGCAGAGGACCCACGGGCGGGCCCCAAGAGACCCAGTACTTC.

The rearrangement links TRBV7-3 to TRBJ2-7, with no clear D. V dropped 3 bases and J dropped 1 base, with 13 bases sitting between them. CDR1 is SGHTA and CDR2 is FQGTGA in the germline V gene. The CDR3 length is 15 residues. CDR3 amino acids: CASSFCARLSYEQYF. The CDR3 region has the DNA TGTGCCAGCAGCTTTTGCGCGCGCCTTTCCTACGAGCAGTACTTC.

The chain uses TRBV10-3 and TRBJ1-5; maybe TRBD1 (5 bases). CDR1 is ENHRY and CDR2 is SYGVKD in the germline V gene. V gave up 1 base and J gave up 2 bases, with 6 bases separating them. The CDR3 runs to 14 residues. DNA of the CDR3: TGTGCCATCAGTGAGTGGGGCGGCAATCAGCCCCAGCATTTT. Translation: CAISEWGGNQPQHF.

The CDR3, as DNA: TGCAGCGGGGGACAGGGACGGGGCTACACCTTC. This translates into CSGGQGRGYTF. The chain recombines TRBV29-1 with TRBJ1-2; 9 positions agree with TRBD1. Trimming cost V 7 bases and J 8 bases; bases outside gene matches: 5. Germline V gene lookup returns CDR1 SQVTM and CDR2 ANQGSEA. This CDR3 contains 11 residues. Supplemented by reference TRBV29-1 and TRBJ1-2, the full variable domain reads SAVISQKPSRDICQRGTSLTIQCQVDSQVTMMFWYRQQPGQSLTLIATANQGSEATYESGFVIDKFPISRPNLTFSTLTVSNMSPEDSSIYLCSGGQGRGYTFGSGTRLTVV.

V usage is TRBV7-9 and J usage is TRBJ1-2; D gene ambiguous. V gave up 7 bases and J gave up 2 bases, with 20 bases separating them. CDR1 SEHNR and CDR2 FQNEAQ come from the germline V gene (reference sequence). This CDR3 has 16 residues. The chain's CDR3 is CASTLITALYNYGYTF. CDR3 sequence (DNA): TGTGCCAGCACCCTTATCACAGCCTTGTACAACTATGGCTACACCTTC. Filled out from reference TRBV7-9 and TRBJ1-2, the complete variable domain reads DTGVSQNPRHKITKRGQNVTFRCDPISEHNRLYWYRQTLGQGPEFLTYFQNEAQLEKSRLLSDRFSAERPKGSFSTLEIQRTEQGDSAMYLCASTLITALYNYGYTFGSGTRLTVV.

This clone appeared a single time. This sequence joins TRBV5-1 and TRBJ1-6; D call uncertain. CDR3 size: 15 residues. V lost 4 bases, J lost 6 bases, and 14 bases lay in between. Germline CDR1 SGHRS, CDR2 YFSETQ. The CDR3 DNA is TGCGCCAGCAGCCTAGAGCGGAACGTTAATTCACCCCTCCACTTT. It translates to CASSLERNVNSPLHF.

V is TRBV6-2 or TRBV6-3 and J is TRBJ2-5; D is uncertain. The V gene lost 5 bases and the J gene lost 5 bases, with 15 bases spanning the gap. The germline gives CDR1 MNHEY, CDR2 SVGEGT. The CDR3 runs to 14 residues. In DNA, the CDR3 is TGTGCCAGCAGTGCCAGCCGGAGTGGGGAGACCCAGTACTTC. This codes for CASSASRSGETQYF.

The chain uses TRBV27 and TRBJ1-2, with 7 bases fitting TRBD1. The junction had 5 bases not matched to a gene; V was cut back by 6 bases and J by 4 bases. CDR1 MNHEY and CDR2 SMNVEV come from the germline V gene (reference sequence). The CDR3 totals 13 residues. The chain's CDR3 is CASRGQLSYGYTF. The DNA for the CDR3 is TGTGCCAGCAGGGGACAGTTGAGCTATGGCTACACCTTC.

This chain connects TRBV14 to TRBJ2-5; the D gene is possibly TRBD1 (6 bases). The CDR3 runs 18 residues. Trimming took off 0 bases at V and 1 base at J, with 18 bases between the two ends. CDR1 is SGHDN and CDR2 is FVKESK in the germline V gene. In DNA form, the CDR3 reads TGTGCCAGCAGCCAAGATGAAGGCACAGGGTCACCCCAAGAGACCCAGTACTTC. It is translated as CASSQDEGTGSPQETQYF.

This clone was seen only once. The chain couples TRBV5-1 to TRBJ2-5; weak D call: TRBD1 (6 bases). Germline loops: CDR1 SGHRS, CDR2 YFSETQ. The CDR3 contains 13 residues. Deletions cut 4 bases from V and 8 bases from J, with 15 bases between. The CDR3 is CASSPGQSTTQYF. CDR3 bases: TGCGCCAGCAGCCCTGGACAGTCAACTACCCAGTACTTC.

The DNA for the CDR3 is TGTGCCATTAACAGAGGGGGTTATCAGCCCCAGCATTTT. It yields the protein CAINRGGYQPQHF. The chain carries TRBV28 and TRBJ1-5, with a weak D call TRBD1 (6 bases). This CDR3 region has 13 residues. Trimming removed 10 bases at V and 5 bases at J, with 15 bases between. From germline, CDR1 is MDHEN and CDR2 SYDVKM.